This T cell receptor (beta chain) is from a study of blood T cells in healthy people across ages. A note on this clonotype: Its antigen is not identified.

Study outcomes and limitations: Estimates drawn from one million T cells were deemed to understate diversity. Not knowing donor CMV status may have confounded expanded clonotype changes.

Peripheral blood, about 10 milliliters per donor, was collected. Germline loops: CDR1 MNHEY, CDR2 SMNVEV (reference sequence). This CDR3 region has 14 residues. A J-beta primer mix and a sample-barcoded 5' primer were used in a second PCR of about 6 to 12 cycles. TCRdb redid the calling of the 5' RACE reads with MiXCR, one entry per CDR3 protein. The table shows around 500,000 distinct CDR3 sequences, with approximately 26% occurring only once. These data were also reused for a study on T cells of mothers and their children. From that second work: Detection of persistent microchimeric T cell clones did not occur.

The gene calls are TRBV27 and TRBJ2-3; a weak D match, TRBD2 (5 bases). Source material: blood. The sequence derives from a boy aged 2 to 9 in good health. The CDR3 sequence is CAKGLAALTDTQYF. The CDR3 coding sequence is TGTGCTAAAGGGCTAGCAGCCCTCACAGATACGCAGTATTTT.